This T cell receptor beta chain originates from a study of OX40 agonist ivuxolimab in advanced cancers. Describing the broader study: Ivuxolimab was an agonistic, fully human IgG2 monoclonal antibody directed against OX40 (CD134), a costimulatory receptor. Intravenous ivuxolimab was administered to patients every 2 weeks at six dose levels: 0.01, 0.1, 0.3, 1.5, 3 and 10 mg/kg. Among the 52 dose-escalation patients, some 19 had hepatocellular carcinoma, some 15 melanoma, 9 renal cell carcinoma and 9 head and neck cancer. The dose-escalation cohort was about 86% male with a mean age of about 60 years, ranging from roughly 23 to 85. Prior anti-PD-1, anti-PD-L1 or anti-CTLA-4 therapy was permitted, and checkpoint inhibitors had been received by roughly 40% of dose-escalation patients. Partial responses occurred in three dose-escalation patients: two with cutaneous melanoma and one with hepatocellular carcinoma. Peripheral TCRbeta sequencing was intended to test whether TCR sequence diversity was altered and clonal T-cell expansion was caused by ivuxolimab. The paper describes the monotherapy dose-escalation part (N ≈ 52 patients) of the phase I trial of ivuxolimab. Overall results and qualifications from the work: At doses from 0.1 to 3.0 mg/kg, clonal expansion was seen in both CD4+ and CD8+ blood T cells between baseline and week 6. In the 0.1-3.0 mg/kg groups, partial responders had among the lowest normalized peripheral clonal expansion, particularly in CD8+ T cells. After ivuxolimab, expanded clones were on average more numerous among CD8+ T cells than among CD4+ T cells. Antigen specificity was not determined for the clonally expanded peripheral T cells. Low levels of normalized T-cell clonal expansion were also seen in some patients who did not respond.

Patients with autoimmune disease history or receiving systemic immunosuppression were excluded from the trial. Peripheral blood for TCR sequencing was drawn from every dose cohort at baseline, at cycle 4 day 1 and at cycle 7 day 1. Samples were obtained from an open-label, multicenter, first-in-human phase I dose-escalation trial of ivuxolimab. Adults with locally advanced or metastatic melanoma, renal cell carcinoma, hepatocellular carcinoma or head and neck squamous cell carcinoma were enrolled in the trial. Before TCR sequencing, CD4+ T cells and CD8+ T cells from peripheral blood were sorted into separate populations. Genomic DNA was extracted from sorted cells for sequencing of the TCRbeta CDR3 region. The immunoSEQ Assay was used for sequencing of TCRbeta CDR3 regions. The clones in this table, taken by TCRdb from immuneACCESS, are in-frame only. Not every clone is retained; where verified, under half of the shortfall comes from an unresolved V gene, and the cause of the rest is unknown. The sample table shows 10,000 to 15,000 clones, and around 74% are seen once. Roughly 30% of the sample is in the top ten clones.

This clone was detected once. The target of this receptor is not known. Per-base quality was not reported, and no clone a single base away is much larger than it. This clonotype was obtained from an adult with an advanced solid tumor such as melanoma, head and neck, liver or kidney cancer. Sample: CD4+ or CD8+ T cells sorted from blood, taken in a trial of the OX40 agonist ivuxolimab.

The CDR3: CASSSGNLYEQYF. The DNA sequence is as follows: TGTGCCAGTAGTAGCGGGAATCTCTACGAGCAGTACTTC. The receptor chain draws on TRBV19 and TRBJ2-7; possibly the D gene is TRBD2, per 6 matching bases. The CDR3, from cysteine to phenylalanine, totals 13 residues. Left in the record is the CDR3 DNA by itself, 39 bases read in frame from the first base. Cut back by 4 bases and 3 bases, the V and J ends lie 10 bases apart. CDR1 and CDR2 were assigned from the germline V gene (reference sequence) as LNHDA and SQIVND.